The T cell receptor (beta chain) under discussion was sequenced for a study of blood T cell repertoires in COVID-19. At the level of the study: COVID-19 samples from acute and convalescent phases originated in the United States, Italy and Spain. T cells, B-cell-depleted T cells, or PBMCs provided the cDNA or gDNA that served as material.

Original processing notes: Amplification of reference gene primers was used by the study to estimate nucleated cell counts. TCRdb's table, derived via immunoSEQ multiplex PCR, lists solely in-frame clones and lacks some. D and trimming come from the DNA, and the V and J calls and clone size come from that table. Among some 73,000 clones listed, about 79% were seen once. Sample: peripheral blood. This receptor was obtained from a woman in her fifties or sixties with acute or convalescent COVID-19.

The DNA for the CDR3 is TGTGCCAGCAGACAGGGGTTGGGGAACACCGGGGAGCTGTTTTTT. This codes for CASRQGLGNTGELFF. The rearrangement joins TRBV2 to TRBJ2-2, with TRBD1 identical over 7 bases. This CDR3 is 15 amino acids long. V shed 6 bases, J shed 1 base, and the junction held 5 bases outside the gene matches. Germline CDR1 SNHLY, CDR2 FYNNEI.